This TCR beta chain originates from a study of blood T cell repertoires in COVID-19. The overall study: Nucleic acid was either cDNA or gDNA, and it came from T cells, B-cell-depleted T cells, or PBMCs.

The table came from immunoSEQ multiplex PCR; TCRdb's copy has only in-frame clones and leaves some out. Of fewer than 450,000 clones in the sample, more than 70% were seen once. Either two negative PCRs, clearance, or symptom resolution qualified Cohort 3 donors as recovered. V gave up 4 bases and J gave up 3 bases, with 7 bases separating them. The CDR3 totals 12 residues. The germline gives CDR1 SGHRS, CDR2 YFSETQ. This receptor was identified in a woman aged 18 to 35 who had recovered from COVID-19. The J gene is TRBJ1-1, the V gene TRBV5-1; D unresolved. Input material: PBMCs or T cells enriched from blood (not recorded which). The CDR3 sequence: CASSPGYTEAFF. The CDR3 nucleotides are TGCGCCAGCAGCCCCGGGTACACTGAAGCTTTCTTT.